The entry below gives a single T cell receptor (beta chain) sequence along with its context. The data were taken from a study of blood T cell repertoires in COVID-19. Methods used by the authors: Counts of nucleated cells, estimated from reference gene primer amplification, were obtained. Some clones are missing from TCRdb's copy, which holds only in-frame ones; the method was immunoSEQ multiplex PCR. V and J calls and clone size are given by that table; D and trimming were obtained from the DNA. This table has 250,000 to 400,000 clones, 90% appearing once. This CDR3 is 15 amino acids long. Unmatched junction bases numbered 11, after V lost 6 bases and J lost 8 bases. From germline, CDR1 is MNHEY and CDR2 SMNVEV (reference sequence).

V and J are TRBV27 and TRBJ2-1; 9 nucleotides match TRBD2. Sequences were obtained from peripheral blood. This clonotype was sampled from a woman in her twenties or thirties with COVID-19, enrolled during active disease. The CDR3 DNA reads TGTGCCAGCAGACTGCTGGGCGGGAGGGGGGATGAGCAGTTCTTC. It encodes CASRLLGGRGDEQFF.